This TCR beta chain was captured by sequencing in a study of T cells in Graves' hyperthyroidism and ophthalmopathy. This clonotype was seen many times. Authors of the study amplified TCR beta CDR3 regions from RNA transcripts. The study used the HTBI primer set for a first-round RT-PCR of the TCR CDR3. TCRdb reanalysed the multiplex PCR reads using MiXCR and keeps one entry per CDR3 protein. The sample gives about 360,000 distinct CDR3 sequences, 15% to 20% of which show up once; approximately 4% is in the top ten. CDR3 length: 16 residues. Germline CDR1 reads SGDLS; CDR2 reads YYNGEE. After removal of 4 bases from V and 0 bases from J, the junction contained 7 bases not matched to a gene.

This clonotype originated in a young woman with Graves' hyperthyroidism. Input material: blood. This chain links TRBV9 with TRBJ1-3, with 7 positions matching TRBD1. The chain's CDR3 is CASSKEGGYSGNTIYF. For the CDR3, the DNA is TGTGCCAGCAGCAAAGAAGGGGGCTACTCTGGAAACACCATATATTTT.